This passage covers 22 T cell receptor beta chains from one sample sequenced in a study of shared clonotypes between healthy human individuals. Clones were read by immunoSEQ multiplex PCR, and TCRdb kept only the in-frame ones, dropping some. Among some 690,000 clones, around 90% were seen once, and the ten largest hold more than 30%. What was sequenced was memory CD8+ T cells from PBMCs. Subset given: CD45RO+ cells pooled with CCR7-negative TemRA cells. These receptor sequences come from a man younger than 30 in good health. Some clones in this sample may be carry-over from other donors' samples.

This clone was picked up a small number of times. The chain employs TRBV2 and TRBJ1-1, with 7 bases lining up with TRBD1. Looked up from germline, CDR1 is SNHLY and CDR2 is FYNNEI. CDR3 length: 15 residues. V shed 3 bases, J shed 1 base, and the junction held 5 bases outside the gene matches. The DNA of the CDR3 is TGTGCCAGCAGTGAGAGACAGGGCGGGAACACTGAAGCTTTCTTT. Encoded protein: CASSERQGGNTEAFF.

The rearrangement links TRBV29-1 to TRBJ2-2, with 8 bases aligning to TRBD1. Looked up from germline, CDR1 is SQVTM and CDR2 is ANQGSEA. This CDR3 is 14 amino acids long. Trimming at V came to 6 bases and at J to 6 bases, leaving 9 bases not matched to a gene. Written as DNA, the CDR3 is TGCAGCGTGACAGGGGCACTCGGGGCCGGGGAGCTGTTTTTT. As protein: CSVTGALGAGELFF.

This chain connects TRBV27 to TRBJ2-3; 9 positions agree with TRBD2. CDR3 length: 16 residues. After removal of 1 base from V and 4 bases from J, the junction contained 6 bases not matched to a gene. CDR1 MNHEY and CDR2 SMNVEV come from the germline V gene (reference sequence). CDR3 protein: CASSLYGGRAPDTQYF. The CDR3 DNA is TGTGCCAGCAGTTTATACGGCGGGAGGGCCCCAGATACGCAGTATTTT.

V and J are TRBV4-3 and TRBJ1-4, with D possibly TRBD1 on 6 matching bases. Germline assignment: CDR1 LGHNA and CDR2 YSLEER. The CDR3 runs to 16 residues. Trimming shortened V by 0 bases and J by 5 bases, and 13 bases separated the two germline ends. CDR3 sequence reads: CASSQDQGYTNEKLFF. The CDR3 DNA is TGCGCCAGCAGCCAAGATCAGGGGTATACAAATGAAAAACTGTTTTTT.

This chain uses TRBV5-1 with TRBJ2-1; D not certain. The CDR3 is made up of 18 amino acids. V lost 0 bases and J lost 0, with 16 bases in between. CDR1 SGHRS and CDR2 YFSETQ come from the germline V gene. The CDR3 region is CASSLGVETLSSYNEQFF. Written as DNA, the CDR3 is TGCGCCAGCAGCTTGGGGGTTGAGACTTTGAGCTCCTACAATGAGCAGTTCTTC.

The V and J genes are TRBV5-6 and TRBJ1-3, with 10 bases lining up with TRBD1. The trim removed 3 bases at V and 0 bases at J, leaving 0 bases unmatched. Germline V lookup: CDR1 SGHDT, CDR2 YYEEEE. This CDR3 has 15 amino acids. CDR3 region: CASSWDRGSGNTIYF. DNA for the CDR3: TGTGCCAGCAGCTGGGACAGGGGCTCTGGAAACACCATATATTTT.

On this clone: This specimen includes other DNA sequences encoding the same CDR3. The chain recombines TRBV27 with TRBJ1-2; D is ambiguous. Trimming stripped 3 bases from V and 1 base from J, with 6 bases between. In germline, CDR1 is MNHEY, CDR2 SMNVEV (reference sequence). CDR3 length equals 13 residues. The CDR3: CASSFGRNYGYTF. The CDR3 nucleotides read TGTGCCAGCAGTTTCGGGCGTAACTATGGCTACACCTTC.

The chain is built from TRBV6-5 and TRBJ2-1, with D tentatively TRBD1 (6 bases). The germline gives CDR1 MNHEY, CDR2 SVGAGI. The CDR3 runs 15 residues. V was cut by 6 bases and J by 3 bases, with 15 bases left in between. CDR3 in DNA: TGTGCCAGCAGCCTGCGGCAGGGGTACTACAATGAGCAGTTCTTC. Translated, it gives CASSLRQGYYNEQFF.

The chain's CDR3 is CASSSKLASYNEQFF. The DNA for the CDR3 is TGTGCCAGCAGCTCCAAACTAGCGTCCTACAATGAGCAGTTCTTC. The gene calls are TRBV7-9 and TRBJ2-1; 7 bases are a match to TRBD2. The CDR3 is made up of 15 amino acids. V gave up 4 bases and J gave up 1 base; unmatched junction bases: 4. Germline V gene lookup returns CDR1 SEHNR and CDR2 FQNEAQ (reference sequence).

The rearrangement joins TRBV9 to TRBJ2-1; 8 bases are a match to TRBD2. Germline CDR1 reads SGDLS; CDR2 reads YYNGEE. CDR3 size: 16 residues. Unmatched junction bases numbered 12, after V lost 3 bases and J lost 7 bases. The CDR3 nucleotides are TGTGCCAGCAGCGAATATGCGGGAGGTACGCGGAATGAGCAGTTCTTC. Protein: CASSEYAGGTRNEQFF.

The rearrangement joins TRBV4-1 to TRBJ2-5; tentative D call: TRBD2 (5 bases). V dropped 8 bases and J dropped 1 base, with 11 bases sitting between them. The CDR3 extends over 13 amino acids. Germline V gives CDR1 MGHRA, CDR2 YSYEKL. CDR3 residues: CASAGGSQETQYF. The CDR3 DNA follows: TGCGCCAGCGCGGGTGGGTCCCAAGAGACCCAGTACTTC.

In this sample, this clone turned up once. The V call is TRBV30, the J call TRBJ2-2, with 7 positions matching TRBD2. Per germline, CDR1 GTSNPN and CDR2 SVGIG (reference sequence). The trim removed 5 bases at V and 4 bases at J, leaving 7 bases unmatched. CDR3 length equals 14 residues. The CDR3 region has the DNA TGTGCCTGGGCGGGAGCGGTGGCCACCGGGGAGCTGTTTTTT. It codes for CAWAGAVATGELFF.

Turning to this clone: Other DNA sequences within the sample encode an identical CDR3. The chain uses TRBV9 and TRBJ2-7, with a tentative D call TRBD1 (6 bases). Germline V gene lookup returns CDR1 SGDLS and CDR2 YYNGEE. The CDR3 has 14 amino acids. V shed 0 bases and J shed 2 bases, with 9 bases lying between them. The CDR3 region has the DNA TGTGCCAGCAGCGTAGGGCAGGGGACCTACGAGCAGTACTTC. It yields the protein CASSVGQGTYEQYF.

This sequence joins TRBV7-3 and TRBJ2-5, with D possibly matching TRBD1 (5 bases). The CDR3 extends over 16 amino acids. Germline CDR1 is SGHTA and CDR2 is FQGTGA. Trimming pared 3 bases from V and 1 base from J, leaving 15 bases between. DNA for the CDR3: TGTGCCAGCAGCTTGATTGGTGGGGCAGGCCAAGAGACCCAGTACTTC. It translates to CASSLIGGAGQETQYF.

Points on this clone: Other DNA sequences in this sample translate to the same CDR3. The chain joins TRBV27 to TRBJ2-2; 7 positions agree with TRBD2. Germline V CDR1 and CDR2: MNHEY, SMNVEV (reference sequence). Losses at the gene ends were 4 bases for V and 6 bases for J; bases not matched to a gene: 2. CDR3 length: 13 amino acids. The CDR3 sequence: CASSSGLPGELFF. The CDR3 nucleotides read TGTGCCAGCAGTTCGGGACTACCCGGGGAGCTGTTTTTT.

The J gene is TRBJ2-1, the V gene TRBV28, with TRBD2 matching over 12 bases. J lost 6 bases, V lost 10 bases, and 10 bases had no gene match. From germline, CDR1 is MDHEN and CDR2 SYDVKM. The CDR3 covers 15 residues. The CDR3 spells CAISRGLAGFNEQFF. The CDR3 nucleotides are TGTGCCATCTCTCGTGGACTAGCGGGATTCAATGAGCAGTTCTTC.

The V and J genes are TRBV5-4 and TRBJ2-7; unclear D gene. Trimming took 1 base from V and 0 from J, leaving 8 bases between them. This CDR3 region has 14 residues. Germline values: CDR1 SGHNT, CDR2 YYREEE (reference sequence). CDR3 bases: TGTGCCAGCAGCTTGTTGGGCGGCTCCTACGAGCAGTACTTC. Protein sequence: CASSLLGGSYEQYF. The full variable domain, completed using reference TRBV5-4 and TRBJ2-7, is ETGVTQSPTHLIKTRGQQVTLRCSSQSGHNTVSWYQQALGQGPQFIFQYYREEENGRGNFPPRFSGLQFPNYSSELNVNALELDDSALYLCASSLLGGSYEQYFGPGTRLTVT.

The chain couples TRBV4-2 to TRBJ2-5, with D possibly TRBD2 on 6 matching bases. The CDR3 is 15 amino acids. The germline V gene encodes CDR1 LGHNA and CDR2 YNFKEQ. The V and J ends lost 3 bases and 2 bases respectively, with 13 bases between them. The DNA for the CDR3 is TGTGCCAGCAGCCACACCCGGCGGGAACAAGAGACCCAGTACTTC. Amino acids: CASSHTRREQETQYF.

The sample holds one count of this clone. This chain uses TRBV7-2 with TRBJ2-7; perhaps TRBD2 as D (6 bases). Germline-derived CDR1 and CDR2 are SGHTA and FQGNSA. The CDR3 consists of 13 residues. Trimming took 3 bases from V and 3 from J, leaving 9 bases between them. The CDR3 region is CASSFGGYYEQYF. The CDR3 coding sequence is TGTGCCAGCAGCTTTGGAGGGTACTACGAGCAGTACTTC.

The chain is built from TRBV9 and TRBJ2-1, with 9 positions matching TRBD1. CDR1 and CDR2 (germline): SGDLS, YYNGEE. Germline trimming cut 2 bases from V and 7 bases from J; bases unmatched to any gene: 4. The CDR3 is 14 residues long. CDR3 amino acids: CASSVRDRGNEQFF. DNA for the CDR3: TGTGCCAGCAGCGTCCGTGACAGGGGGAATGAGCAGTTCTTC.

The sample holds a few counts of this clone. The rearrangement links TRBV9 to TRBJ2-3, with 11 nucleotides matching TRBD2. The CDR3 consists of 16 residues. V shed 3 bases and J 2 bases; nucleotides not matched to a gene: 5. Germline CDR1 and CDR2: SGDLS and YYNGEE. CDR3 in DNA: TGTGCCAGCAGCGCGGGGACTAGCGGTTACACAGATACGCAGTATTTT. It codes for CASSAGTSGYTDTQYF.

J is TRBJ2-7 and V is TRBV6-5; D is unresolved. V was trimmed by 4 bases and J by 3 bases, leaving 10 bases between them. The CDR3 extends over 13 amino acids. CDR1 and CDR2 from the germline V gene are MNHEY and SVGAGI. The CDR3 loop is CASSSGGVYEQYF. Written as DNA, the CDR3 is TGTGCCAGCAGTTCCGGCGGCGTCTACGAGCAGTACTTC.